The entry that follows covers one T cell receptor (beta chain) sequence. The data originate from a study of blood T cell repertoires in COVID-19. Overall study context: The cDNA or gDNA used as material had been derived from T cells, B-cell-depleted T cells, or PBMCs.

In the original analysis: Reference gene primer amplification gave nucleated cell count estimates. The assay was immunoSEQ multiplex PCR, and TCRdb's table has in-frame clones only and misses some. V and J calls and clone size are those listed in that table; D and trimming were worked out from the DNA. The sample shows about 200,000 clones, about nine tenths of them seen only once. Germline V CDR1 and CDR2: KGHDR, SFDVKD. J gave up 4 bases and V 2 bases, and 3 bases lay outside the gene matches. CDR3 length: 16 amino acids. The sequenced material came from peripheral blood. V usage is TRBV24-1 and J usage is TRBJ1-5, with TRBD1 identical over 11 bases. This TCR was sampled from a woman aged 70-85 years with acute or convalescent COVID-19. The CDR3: CATSDSGQGANQPQHF. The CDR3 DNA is TGTGCCACCAGTGATTCAGGACAGGGGGCGAATCAGCCCCAGCATTTT.